The rows below give T cell receptor beta chains drawn from one sample of a study of blood T cell repertoires in COVID-19. This table comes from immunoSEQ multiplex PCR, and its TCRdb copy is limited to in-frame clones, with some not included. There are some 700,000 clones in the sample; 80% to 90% occur only once, and more than 0.25% lies in the top ten. Specimen: peripheral blood. These receptors were taken from a woman aged 18-29 years with acute or convalescent COVID-19. Both conserved end residues are part of each CDR3.

v_gene: TRBV27; CDR3aa: CASSLRVPSSDGYTF
v_gene: TRBV3-1/TRBV3-2; CDR3aa: CASSLGQGITGELFF
v_gene: TRBV5-5; CDR3aa: CASSGTGGGYTF
v_gene: TRBV25-1; CDR3aa: CASSAQGGEWYGYTF
v_gene: TRBV12-3/TRBV12-4; CDR3aa: CASSSRGGTEAFF
v_gene: TRBV4-3; CDR3aa: CASSQDEGADYGYTF
v_gene: TRBV19; CDR3aa: CASSIEGRAGPYNEQFF
v_gene: TRBV21-1; CDR3aa: CASSKWGVKTPLHF
v_gene: TRBV5-3; CDR3aa: CARRTLKVDYGYTF
v_gene: TRBV5-6; CDR3aa: CASSSGGLNEQFF
v_gene: TRBV19; CDR3aa: CASGSEGADYEQYF